This TCR beta chain was profiled in a study of control samples from healthy donors and cancer patients. This table comes from immunoSEQ multiplex PCR, and its TCRdb copy is limited to in-frame clones, with some not included. The sample has 180,000 or so clones, just over 90% seen once. The CDR3 is made up of 13 amino acids. Germline assignment: CDR1 SGHAT and CDR2 FQNNGV. The V gene lost 1 base and the J gene lost 6 bases, with 9 bases spanning the gap. The specimen sequenced was blood. This TCR was sampled from a woman aged 60-70 years in good health. The J gene is TRBJ1-1, the V gene TRBV11-2; no definite D call. CDR3 DNA: TGTGCCAGCAGCTTAGCGGGCCTCCCTGAAGCTTTCTTT. This codes for CASSLAGLPEAFF.